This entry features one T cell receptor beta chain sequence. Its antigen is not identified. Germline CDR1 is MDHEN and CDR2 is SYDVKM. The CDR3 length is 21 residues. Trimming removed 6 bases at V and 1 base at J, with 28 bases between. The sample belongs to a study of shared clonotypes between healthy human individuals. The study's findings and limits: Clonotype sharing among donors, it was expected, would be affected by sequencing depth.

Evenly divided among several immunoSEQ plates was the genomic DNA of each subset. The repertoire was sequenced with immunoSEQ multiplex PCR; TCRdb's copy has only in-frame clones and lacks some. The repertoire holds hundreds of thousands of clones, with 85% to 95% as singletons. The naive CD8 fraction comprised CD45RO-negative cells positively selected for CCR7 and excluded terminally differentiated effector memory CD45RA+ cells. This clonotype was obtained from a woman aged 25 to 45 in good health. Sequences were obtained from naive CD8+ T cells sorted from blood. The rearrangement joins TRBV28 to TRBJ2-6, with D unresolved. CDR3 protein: CASSTKLLGRRSPSGANVLTF. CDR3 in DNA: TGTGCCAGCAGCACCAAATTGCTGGGCAGGCGATCCCCTTCTGGGGCCAACGTCCTGACTTTC.